This T cell receptor (beta chain) was profiled in a study of identical twins. Unique molecular identifiers were in the cDNA, with template-switch universal primer binding. TCRdb re-derived calls from the 5' RACE reads in MiXCR, one entry per CDR3 protein. Of fewer than 450,000 distinct CDR3 sequences listed, 9% to 10% are singletons. The CDR3 extends over 20 amino acids. With V trimmed by 4 bases and J by 1 base, 14 bases remained unmatched. Per germline, CDR1 SGHVS and CDR2 FQNEAQ. The rearrangement links TRBV7-8 to TRBJ2-3, with TRBD2 matching over 13 bases. The receptor comes from a woman aged 45-60 years in good health. The sequenced material came from naive T cells sorted from blood. This CDR3 is CASSSPGLAGWRLGTDTQYF. CDR3 nucleotides: TGTGCCAGCAGCTCCCCGGGACTAGCGGGATGGAGGTTAGGCACAGATACGCAGTATTTT.